Listed below are T cell receptor beta chains from one sample, sequenced in a study of cytomegalovirus exposure and HLA in healthy donors. TCRdb's copy holds only in-frame clones and misses some; the assay was immunoSEQ multiplex PCR. The table has about 110,000 clones, approximately 83% seen once. Input material: PBMCs. The receptors shown here come from a man aged 35-49 years in good health and CMV-seronegative. Both conserved end residues are part of each CDR3. The D gene is left open where the match is weak.

v_gene,j_gene,d_gene,CDR3aa,CDR3nt
TRBV4-2,TRBJ1-5,.,CASSQDGGGHFNQPQHF,TGTGCCAGCAGCCAAGATGGGGGGGGACATTTCAATCAGCCCCAGCATTTT
TRBV6-5,TRBJ1-1,.,CASSYSTQGNTEAFF,TGTGCCAGCAGTTACTCGACTCAGGGGAACACTGAAGCTTTCTTT
TRBV21-1,TRBJ1-6,.,CASRPTGRTSYNSPLHF,TGTGCCAGCAGACCGACAGGGCGAACCTCCTATAATTCACCCCTCCACTTT
TRBV19,TRBJ1-1,.,CASSINLGSIPMNTEAFF,TGTGCCAGTAGTATAAATCTAGGCTCCATCCCCATGAACACTGAAGCTTTCTTT
TRBV6-5,TRBJ1-1,.,CASSLRASNTEAFF,TGTGCCAGCAGCCTCAGGGCGTCGAACACTGAAGCTTTCTTT
TRBV15,TRBJ1-1,.,CAAGSGMNTEAFF,TGTGCCGCGGGGTCGGGGATGAACACTGAAGCTTTCTTT
TRBV5-1,TRBJ2-1,TRBD2,CASSFRAGAANEQFF,TGCGCCAGCAGCTTCAGAGCGGGGGCAGCCAATGAGCAGTTCTTC
TRBV5-1,TRBJ1-2,.,CASSLDGGTYGYTF,TGCGCCAGCAGCTTGGATGGAGGCACCTATGGCTACACCTTC
TRBV18,TRBJ2-5,TRBD1,CASSPGQGRGETQYF,TGTGCCAGCTCACCCGGACAGGGGAGAGGGGAGACCCAGTACTTC
TRBV5-5,TRBJ2-1,.,CASSQYNEQFF,TGTGCCAGCAGCCAGTACAATGAGCAGTTCTTC
TRBV6-6,TRBJ1-1,TRBD1,CASGLPGQENTEAFF,TGTGCCAGCGGCCTTCCGGGACAGGAGAACACTGAAGCTTTCTTT
TRBV7-8,TRBJ2-3,.,CASSPDRTTDTQYF,TGTGCCAGCAGCCCCGACAGAACCACAGATACGCAGTATTTT
TRBV15,TRBJ2-3,TRBD2,CATSRGGSSGGVLGDTQYF,TGTGCCACCAGCAGAGGGGGCTCTAGCGGGGGGGTTTTGGGGGATACGCAGTATTTT
TRBV28,TRBJ1-6,TRBD1,CASSLDSGGYNSPLHF,TGTGCCAGCAGTTTAGATTCAGGGGGCTATAATTCACCCCTCCACTTT